This T cell receptor beta chain was sequenced in a study of blood T cell repertoires in COVID-19. The wider study: T cells, B-cell-depleted T cells, or PBMCs supplied cDNA or gDNA.

This clone appeared once. The CDR3 runs to 14 residues. In germline, CDR1 is MNHEY, CDR2 SVGAGI. The germline V and J ends were trimmed by 11 bases and 0 bases, with 17 bases remaining between them. In the original processing: Amplified reference gene primers provided the basis for estimating nucleated cell counts. The method was immunoSEQ multiplex PCR; TCRdb's version includes in-frame clones alone and lacks a portion of them. The V and J calls and clone size are taken from that table; D and trimming were inferred from the DNA. The sample shows more than 200,000 clones, about 88% of them seen only once.

The clonotype originates from a young man with active or convalescent COVID-19. The rearrangement uses TRBV6-5 and TRBJ2-7, with D possibly TRBD2 on 7 matching bases. Specimen: peripheral blood. The CDR3 protein is CASAAGAGSYEQYF. Written as DNA, the CDR3 is TGTGCCTCAGCCGCGGGGGCAGGCTCCTACGAGCAGTACTTC.